This TCR beta chain was captured by sequencing in a study of T cell responses to AZD1222 COVID-19 vaccine. Data came from immunoSEQ multiplex PCR; TCRdb stores just in-frame clones and leaves some out. The top ten clones hold 5.4% of a sample with about 120,000 clones, about 90% of them seen once. This clone was found once. Its antigen is unknown. Study results and limitations: A rise in Spike-specific TCR breadth and depth followed two AZD1222 doses. Recipients of AZD1222 seropositive at baseline numbered only 5 to 7. Unmutated variant regions are reportedly targeted by nearly half of spike-specific TCRs. All repertoire sampling was performed exclusively after the peak T cell response.

The V end lost 6 bases, the J end lost 4 bases, and 12 bases lay between the germline ends. Germline V lookup: CDR1 SNHLY, CDR2 FYNNEI. CDR3 length equals 13 residues. This receptor was obtained from an adult in good health. Sample: peripheral blood, taken on day 0 of AZD1222 vaccination. This rearrangement joins TRBV2 to TRBJ1-1; weak D call: TRBD1 (5 bases). DNA of the CDR3: TGTGCCAGCAGAGAGACAGAGAGCACTGAAGCTTTCTTT. It yields the protein CASRETESTEAFF.